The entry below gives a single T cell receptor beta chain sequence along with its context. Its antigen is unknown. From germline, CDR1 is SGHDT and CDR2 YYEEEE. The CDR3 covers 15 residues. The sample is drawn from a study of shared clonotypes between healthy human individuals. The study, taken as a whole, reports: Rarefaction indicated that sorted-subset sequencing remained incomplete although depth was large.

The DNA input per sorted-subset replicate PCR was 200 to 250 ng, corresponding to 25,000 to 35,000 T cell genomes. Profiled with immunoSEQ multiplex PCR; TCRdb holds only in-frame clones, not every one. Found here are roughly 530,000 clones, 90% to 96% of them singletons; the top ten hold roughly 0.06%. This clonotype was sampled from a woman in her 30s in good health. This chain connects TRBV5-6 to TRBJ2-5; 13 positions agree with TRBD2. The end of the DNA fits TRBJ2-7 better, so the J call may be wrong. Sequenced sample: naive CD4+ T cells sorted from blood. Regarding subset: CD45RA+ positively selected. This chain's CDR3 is CASSSGLAGAYEQYF. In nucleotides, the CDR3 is TGTGCCAGCAGCTCTGGACTAGCGGGAGCCTACGAGCAGTACTTC.